The T cell receptor beta chain described here comes from a study of T cell clonotyping in hematopoietic cell transplantation. Trimming pared 0 bases from V and 6 bases from J, leaving 17 bases between. The CDR3 totals 17 residues. Germline V CDR1 and CDR2: MGHRA, YSYEKL. The time point: recipient sample about 28 days before transplant, after cytoreduction. Recipient blood drawn about 28 days pretransplant and days 30, 100, 180 after. TCRdb keeps only in-frame clones here, not all; method: immunoSEQ multiplex PCR. The sample contains about 76,000 clones, 90% to 96% of which appear only once. This TCR derives from a woman aged 50 to 60 with acute myeloid leukemia. Some clones in this sample may be carry-over from other donors' samples. V gene TRBV4-1 combines with J gene TRBJ2-2, with D perhaps matching TRBD2 (5 bases). The sample here was peripheral blood mononuclear cells, taken before stem cell transplant. The CDR3 is CASSQDLASSLSGELFF. The CDR3 DNA reads TGCGCCAGCAGCCAAGATCTTGCTAGCAGCTTATCCGGGGAGCTGTTTTTT.